A selection of T cell receptor beta chains follows, all from one sample in a study of response to subunit inactivated influenza vaccine. Each CDR3 protein gets one entry after TCRdb re-called the RT-PCR reads with MiXCR. The table lists 560,000 or so distinct CDR3 sequences, approximately 7.6% of them singletons. This specimen consisted of PBMCs from blood, obtained around 25 months after vaccination. Receptors were obtained from a man aged 45-69 years who received an inactivated influenza vaccine. Both conserved end residues are part of each CDR3. The D gene is left open where the match is weak.

>TRBD2|TRBV29-1|TRBJ2-3
CSVYPTRGAGWLATNTQYF
>NA|TRBV3-1|TRBJ2-1
CASCQMSSALNEQFF
>NA|TRBV7-9|TRBJ2-7
CASKPMDYEQYF
>NA|TRBV6-1|TRBJ1-5
CASSVDRRNQPQHF
>NA|TRBV15|TRBJ1-3
CATSRDLGNTIYF
>TRBD2|TRBV12-3/TRBV12-4|TRBJ2-1
CASSLGWTSGNYEQFF
>NA|TRBV6-1|TRBJ1-4
CASSREANEKLFF
>TRBD2|TRBV4-3|TRBJ2-7
CASSHGTSAAYEQYF
>TRBD2|TRBV11-2|TRBJ2-3
CASRVRHGTSGGDTQYF
>NA|TRBV11-2|TRBJ2-2
CASTLNSGAGTGELFF
>TRBD2|TRBV5-1|TRBJ2-1
CASSRGGNDYNEQFF
>NA|TRBV7-2|TRBJ1-5
CASSLGPGTGQPQHF
>NA|TRBV15|TRBJ2-5
CATSRGPVQETQYF
>TRBD1|TRBV28|TRBJ1-5
CAIRVFGTAWQPQHF
>TRBD1|TRBV29-1|TRBJ2-4
CSVEGTGSSIQYF
>NA|TRBV6-5|TRBJ2-7
CASSYGWDAGTRNEQYF
>NA|TRBV6-2/TRBV6-3|TRBJ1-1
CASSSVTGEAFF
>TRBD1|TRBV7-2|TRBJ2-5
CASSRGQGGRETQYF
>NA|TRBV5-1|TRBJ2-5
CASSLGNGYETQYF
>TRBD2|TRBV29-1|TRBJ2-3
CSVVGGAATSGSTDTQYF
>TRBD2|TRBV5-1|TRBJ2-1
CASSKPSGGYNEQFF
>NA|TRBV6-2/TRBV6-3|TRBJ2-2
CASTKFTGPITGELFF